This TCR beta chain emerged from a study of CD8+CD57+ T cells in acquired aplastic anemia. Genomic DNA was employed as the template in profiling TCR beta VDJ and CDR3. One entry per CDR3 protein results from TCRdb running MiXCR on the reads. The data contain 250,000 to 300,000 distinct CDR3 sequences, 45% to 65% of them singletons. The trim removed 7 bases at V and 7 bases at J, leaving 10 bases unmatched. The CDR3 sequence is 15 residues long. Germline CDR1 is SNHLY and CDR2 is FYNNEI. Sequencing was done on a sample of sorted CD4+, CD8+, or CD8+CD57+ T cells (not recorded which) from PBMCs. V is TRBV2 and J is TRBJ1-5; 10 bases align to TRBD1. This sequence originates from a human donor with severe aplastic anemia or a healthy control (not recorded which). CDR3 DNA: TGTGCCAGCATGACAGGGGGCGAACCCCCCCAGCCCCAGCATTTT. The encoded protein is CASMTGGEPPQPQHF. Drawing the rest from reference TRBV2 and TRBJ1-5, the complete variable domain is EPEVTQTPSHQVTQMGQEVILRCVPISNHLYFYWYRQILGQKVEFLVSFYNNEISEKSEIFDDQFSVERPDGSNFTLKIRSTKLEDSAMYFCASMTGGEPPQPQHFGDGTRLSIL.